Below, 8 T cell receptor beta chains from the same sample are listed, as sequenced in a study of cytomegalovirus exposure and HLA in healthy donors. Clones were read by immunoSEQ multiplex PCR, and TCRdb kept only the in-frame ones, dropping some. The data show about 88,000 clones, around 96% seen once. Material for sequencing was PBMCs. These receptors originate from a man aged 18 to 29 in good health and CMV-seronegative.

This chain links TRBV9 with TRBJ2-2; 10 positions match TRBD1. V shed 4 bases, J shed 5 bases, and the junction held 2 bases outside the gene matches. Germline CDR1 is SGDLS and CDR2 is YYNGEE. The CDR3 is made up of 14 amino acids. CDR3 nucleotide sequence: TGTGCCAGCAGCCCGGGACAGGGGACCGGGGAGCTGTTTTTT. Protein product: CASSPGQGTGELFF.

The J gene is TRBJ2-7, the V gene TRBV2; D is undetermined. The germline V gene encodes CDR1 SNHLY and CDR2 FYNNEI. Trimming took 1 base from V and 3 from J, leaving 1 base between them. The CDR3 has 11 residues. The CDR3 DNA sequence: TGTGCCAGCAGTGAAGACTACGAGCAGTACGTC. It translates to CASSEDYEQYV.

This chain uses TRBV6-6 with TRBJ2-7; TRBD1 matches 8 bases. After removal of 7 bases from V and 2 bases from J, the junction contained 7 bases not matched to a gene. This CDR3 comprises 14 residues. Germline V lookup: CDR1 MNHNY, CDR2 SVGAGI (reference sequence). The CDR3 DNA follows: TGTGCCAGCACGCACCAGACAGGGGCCTACGAGCAGTACTTC. It encodes CASTHQTGAYEQYF.

The rearrangement uses TRBV11-3 and TRBJ2-3; 8 bases agree with TRBD1. Per the germline V gene, CDR1 is SGHNT and CDR2 is YENEEA. The CDR3 extends over 19 amino acids. J gave up 3 bases and V 1 base, and 15 bases lay outside the gene matches. This chain's CDR3 is CASSLALQDRVYGTDTQYF. The DNA of the CDR3 is TGTGCCAGCAGCTTAGCCCTCCAGGACAGGGTGTATGGTACAGATACGCAGTATTTT.

The chain joins TRBV27 to TRBJ2-3; D unclear. Germline assignment: CDR1 MNHEY and CDR2 SMNVEV (reference sequence). This CDR3 contains 16 residues. Trimming left V 3 bases short and J 6 bases short, with 19 bases between. The CDR3 sequence is CASSFSVEKPTDTQYF. The CDR3 bases are TGTGCCAGCAGTTTTTCCGTTGAGAAACCCACGGATACGCAGTATTTT.

This chain uses TRBV29-1 with TRBJ2-3; D is perhaps TRBD2 (6 bases). The CDR3 totals 13 residues. V was trimmed by 6 bases and J by 1 base, leaving 11 bases between them. Germline V gives CDR1 SQVTM, CDR2 ANQGSEA. The CDR3 sequence is CSVSGARTDTQYF. Written as DNA, the CDR3 is TGCAGCGTCTCGGGAGCGCGCACAGATACGCAGTATTTT.

The chain has TRBV19 and TRBJ2-7; 11 positions match TRBD1. The J segment lost 2 bases and the V segment lost 4 bases, leaving 1 base of the junction unmatched. Germline CDR1 reads LNHDA; CDR2 reads SQIVND (reference sequence). CDR3 length: 14 residues. In DNA form, the CDR3 reads TGTGCCAGTAGTACGGACAGGGGGCCCTACGAGCAGTACTTC. Protein product: CASSTDRGPYEQYF. The full variable domain, rest sourced from reference TRBV19 and TRBJ2-7, is DGGITQSPKYLFRKEGQNVTLSCEQNLNHDAMYWYRQDPGQGLRLIYYSQIVNDFQKGDIAEGYSVSREKKESFPLTVTSAQKNPTAFYLCASSTDRGPYEQYFGPGTRLTVT.

The CDR3 sequence is CASMSATRPGNEQFF. The CDR3, as DNA: TGTGCCAGCATGTCCGCAACGAGGCCCGGCAATGAGCAGTTCTTC. This chain links TRBV6-5 with TRBJ2-1; D uncertain. Germline assignment: CDR1 MNHEY and CDR2 SVGAGI. V was cut by 7 bases and J by 6 bases, with 19 bases left in between. This CDR3 is built from 15 residues.